These 7 T cell receptor beta chains were sequenced from one sample in a study of blood T cell repertoires in COVID-19. Clones were read by immunoSEQ multiplex PCR, and TCRdb kept only the in-frame ones, dropping some. The table records under 150,000 clones, around four fifths of them present only once. Sequencing was carried out using peripheral blood. These receptors all stem from a man aged 35 to 55 with active or convalescent COVID-19.

With regard to this clone: In the same sample, other DNA sequences code for this CDR3. The chain carries TRBV10-3 and TRBJ1-5; 7 bases are shared with TRBD1. In germline, CDR1 is ENHRY, CDR2 SYGVKD. There are 14 residues in the CDR3. J was trimmed by 2 bases and V by 4 bases; bases with no gene match: 2. The CDR3 spells CAISGTGGNQPQHF. The CDR3 coding sequence is TGTGCCATCAGTGGGACAGGTGGCAATCAGCCCCAGCATTTT.

The gene calls are TRBV5-4 and TRBJ2-5; 9 nucleotides agree with TRBD1. V was pared by 4 bases and J by 3 bases, with 4 bases of the junction left unmatched. The CDR3 has 14 residues. CDR1 SGHNT and CDR2 YYREEE come from the germline V gene (reference sequence). Written as DNA, the CDR3 is TGTGCCAGCAGCGAAACAGGGGGCGAAGAGACCCAGTACTTC. Protein product: CASSETGGEETQYF. Together with reference TRBV5-4 and TRBJ2-5, the CDR3 gives the full variable domain: ETGVTQSPTHLIKTRGQQVTLRCSSQSGHNTVSWYQQALGQGPQFIFQYYREEENGRGNFPPRFSGLQFPNYSSELNVNALELDDSALYLCASSETGGEETQYFGPGTRLLVL.

The V and J genes are TRBV19 and TRBJ2-7; D may be TRBD2 (5 bases). The germline V gene encodes CDR1 LNHDA and CDR2 SQIVND (reference sequence). This CDR3 spans 14 amino acids. The V end lost 5 bases, the J end lost 3 bases, and 14 bases lay between the germline ends. For the CDR3, the DNA is TGTGCCAGTAGTCCACGAGGGATTAGCTACGAGCAGTACTTC. It encodes CASSPRGISYEQYF.

This chain joins TRBV19 and TRBJ2-1, with TRBD2 matching 9 bases. V was pared by 3 bases and J by 0 bases, with 15 bases of the junction left unmatched. Germline values: CDR1 LNHDA, CDR2 SQIVND (reference sequence). The CDR3 covers 20 residues. The CDR3 DNA reads TGTGCCAGTAGTATCAAAGGGCAGCGGGGGGCTTTTAGCTCCTACAATGAGCAGTTCTTC. This sequence encodes CASSIKGQRGAFSSYNEQFF.

The V call is TRBV9, the J call TRBJ2-5; no clear D. The CDR3 loop spans 15 amino acids. Trimming took 0 bases from V and 5 from J, leaving 14 bases between them. The germline V gene encodes CDR1 SGDLS and CDR2 YYNGEE. CDR3 nucleotides: TGTGCCAGCAGCGTAGACCCCCGGGTCCCCGAGACCCAGTACTTC. This encodes CASSVDPRVPETQYF.

The gene calls are TRBV5-4 and TRBJ1-1; 7 positions agree with TRBD1. Losses at the gene ends were 6 bases for V and 5 bases for J; bases not matched to a gene: 13. This CDR3 contains 15 residues. Germline V gene data show CDR1 as SGHNT and CDR2 as YYREEE (reference sequence). This chain's CDR3 is CASNPGGAGGTEAFF. CDR3 DNA sequence: TGTGCCAGCAATCCTGGGGGTGCAGGGGGTACTGAAGCTTTCTTT.

V gene TRBV4-1 combines with J gene TRBJ1-5, with D uncertain. V was trimmed by 0 bases and J by 5 bases, leaving 11 bases between them. Germline values: CDR1 MGHRA, CDR2 YSYEKL. CDR3 length: 15 residues. The CDR3 DNA reads TGCGCCAGCAGCCAAGAAATGAGCGGTTATCAGCCCCAGCATTTT. Translating it yields CASSQEMSGYQPQHF.